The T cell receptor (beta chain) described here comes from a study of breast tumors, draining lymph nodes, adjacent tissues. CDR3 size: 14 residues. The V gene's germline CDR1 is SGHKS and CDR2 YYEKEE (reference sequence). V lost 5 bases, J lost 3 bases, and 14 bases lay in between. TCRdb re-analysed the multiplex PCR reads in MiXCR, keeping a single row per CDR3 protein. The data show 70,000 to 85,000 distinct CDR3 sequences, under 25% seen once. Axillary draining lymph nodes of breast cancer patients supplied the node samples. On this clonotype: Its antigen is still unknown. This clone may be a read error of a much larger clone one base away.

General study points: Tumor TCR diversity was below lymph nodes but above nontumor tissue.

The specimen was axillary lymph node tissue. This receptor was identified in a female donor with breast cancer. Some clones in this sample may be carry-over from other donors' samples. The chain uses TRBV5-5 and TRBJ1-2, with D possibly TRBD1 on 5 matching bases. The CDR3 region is CASSPDINDYGYTF. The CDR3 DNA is TGTGCCAGCAGTCCGGACATCAATGACTATGGCTACACCTTC.